This TCR beta chain was captured in a study of blood T cell repertoires in COVID-19. The germline gives CDR1 LNHDA, CDR2 SQIVND (reference sequence). The CDR3 is 13 amino acids. Trimming pared 3 bases from V and 3 bases from J, leaving 7 bases between. Using immunoSEQ multiplex PCR, the repertoire was profiled, and TCRdb retains in-frame clones only, with some absent. This sample has more than 85,000 clones, with 70% to 80% found just once. The chain employs TRBV19 and TRBJ2-3; weak D call: TRBD2 (5 bases). The sample comprised peripheral blood. The receptor was derived from a woman aged 60 to 75 with acute or convalescent COVID-19. For the CDR3, the DNA is TGTGCCAGTAGTATGAGAGGGACAGATACGCAGTATTTT. It codes for CASSMRGTDTQYF.